This T cell receptor beta chain derives from a study of T cell changes during pregnancy in multiple sclerosis. Produced via immunoSEQ multiplex PCR; TCRdb's table is partial and in-frame only. The sample lists more than 55,000 clones; around 94% were seen once. The origin of this receptor is a female donor with multiple sclerosis, enrolled in a pregnancy study. The specimen was peripheral blood, collected in the third trimester of pregnancy.

The CDR3 region has the DNA TGTGCCAGCAGCCTGGGACTAGCGGAAGACAATGAGCAGTTCTTC. Its protein is CASSLGLAEDNEQFF. The chain is built from TRBV7-9 and TRBJ2-1; 11 positions match TRBD2. The junction had 5 bases not matched to a gene; V was cut back by 5 bases and J by 5 bases. This CDR3 contains 15 residues. Germline CDR1 SEHNR, CDR2 FQNEAQ (reference sequence).